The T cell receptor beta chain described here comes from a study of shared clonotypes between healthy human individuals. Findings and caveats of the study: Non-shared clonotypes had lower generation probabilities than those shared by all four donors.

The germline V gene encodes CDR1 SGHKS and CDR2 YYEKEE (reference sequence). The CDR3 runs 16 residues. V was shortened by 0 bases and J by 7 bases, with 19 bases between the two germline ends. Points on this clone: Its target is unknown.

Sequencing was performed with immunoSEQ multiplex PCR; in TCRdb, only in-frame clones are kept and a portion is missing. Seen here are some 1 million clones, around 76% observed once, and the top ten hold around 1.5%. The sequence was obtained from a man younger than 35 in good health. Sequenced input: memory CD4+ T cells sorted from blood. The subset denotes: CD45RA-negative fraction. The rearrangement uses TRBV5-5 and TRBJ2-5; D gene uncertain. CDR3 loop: CASSLEAESIRVTQYF. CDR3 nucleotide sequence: TGTGCCAGCAGCTTGGAGGCTGAGAGCATTCGCGTGACCCAGTACTTC.